These 7 T cell receptor beta chains were all obtained from the same sample, sequenced in a study of CD8 T cells in Susac syndrome (dated by TCRdb to the late 2010s). Libraries were prepared through the immunoSEQ multiplex PCR assay. RNA was extracted using the RNeasy kit, and roughly 0.5 to 1 microgram was reverse transcribed with random hexamers. In-frame beta chains were kept once TCRdb had trimmed the public reads at Q25 with fastp and called clones with MiXCR. All rows with the same CDR3 protein become a single entry with the most common DNA and genes. This sample gives under 200,000 distinct CDR3 sequences in total; about 95% of them show up just once. 0.15% to 0.2% of the sample lies in the top ten. The sample taken for sequencing was CD8+ T cells from PBMCs. The receptors come from a human donor with multiple sclerosis.

This chain links TRBV7-9 with TRBJ2-7, with D possibly being TRBD1 or TRBD2 (6 bases each). Between the trimmed V and J ends, which lost 5 bases and 1 base, there was a span of 18 bases. From germline, CDR1 is SEHNR and CDR2 FQNEAQ (reference sequence). This CDR3 contains 16 residues. This CDR3 reads CASSLGGLHLSYEQYF. The CDR3 nucleotides read TGTGCCAGCAGCCTAGGGGGGCTTCACCTATCCTACGAGCAGTACTTC.

V gene TRBV2 combines with J gene TRBJ2-7; maybe TRBD2 (5 bases). V lost 3 bases and J 6 bases, leaving 12 bases between the germline ends. CDR3 length: 13 residues. Germline V lookup: CDR1 SNHLY, CDR2 FYNNEI. CDR3 bases: TGTGCCAGCAGTGAGGATGGACTCTTCGAGCAGTACTTC. Encoded protein: CASSEDGLFEQYF.

The chain uses TRBV5-4 and TRBJ2-3, with 9 nucleotides matching TRBD1. This CDR3 has 15 residues. Per the germline V gene, CDR1 is SGHNT and CDR2 is YYREEE (reference sequence). With V trimmed by 4 bases and J by 3 bases, 6 bases remained unmatched. CDR3 nucleotide sequence: TGTGCCAGCAGCCCGGGACAGGGAGGTACAGATACGCAGTATTTT. Amino acid sequence: CASSPGQGGTDTQYF. The variable domain in full, completed from reference TRBV5-4 and TRBJ2-3, reads ETGVTQSPTHLIKTRGQQVTLRCSSQSGHNTVSWYQQALGQGPQFIFQYYREEENGRGNFPPRFSGLQFPNYSSELNVNALELDDSALYLCASSPGQGGTDTQYFGPGTRLTVL.

Here the CDR3 reads CASSYGTNTEAFF. The DNA for the CDR3 is TGTGCCAGCAGCTACGGGACTAACACTGAAGCTTTCTTT. This chain uses TRBV7-9 with TRBJ1-1; D possibly corresponds to TRBD1 (5 bases). The length of the CDR3 is 13 residues. The V end was cut by 4 bases, the J end by 2 bases, with 8 bases between. Germline V gives CDR1 SEHNR, CDR2 FQNEAQ (reference sequence).

The V and J genes are TRBV7-8 and TRBJ1-5; D gene ambiguous. The length of the CDR3 is 14 residues. The germline gives CDR1 SGHVS, CDR2 FQNEAQ. V dropped 2 bases and J dropped 2 bases, with 7 bases sitting between them. CDR3 nucleotides: TGTGCCAGCAGCTTATATCAGGGCAATCAGCCCCAGCATTTT. Protein product: CASSLYQGNQPQHF.

The chain joins TRBV12-3 or TRBV12-4 to TRBJ1-1, with a tentative D call TRBD1 (6 bases). V lost 5 bases and J 6 bases, leaving 16 bases between the germline ends. The CDR3 extends over 14 amino acids. In nucleotides, the CDR3 is TGTGCCAGCAGTCCGGGACACCAGGGGCCTGAAGCTTTCTTT. Translating gives CASSPGHQGPEAFF.

CDR3 protein: CASSLTGTLDYGYTF. CDR3 nucleotide sequence: TGCGCCAGCAGCCTGACCGGGACATTAGACTATGGCTACACCTTC. The chain carries TRBV5-1 and TRBJ1-2, with D tentatively TRBD1 (6 bases). The germline gives CDR1 SGHRS, CDR2 YFSETQ. V lost 4 bases to trimming and J lost 3 bases, with 16 bases between them. The CDR3 is 15 amino acids.